The 14 T cell receptor beta chains below all came from one sample that was sequenced in a study of CDR3 diversity in severe acne. MiXCR, applied by TCRdb to the PCR reads, yields one record per CDR3 protein. In the table there are around 91,000 distinct CDR3 sequences, under 65% of which are singletons. Sequenced material: blood. These receptors were obtained from a male donor in good health, without acne.

CDR3 in amino acids: CASSRGRRTGELFF. The DNA for the CDR3 is TGTGCCAGCAGCCGCGGGAGGAGAACCGGGGAGCTGTTTTTT. The genes are TRBV28 and TRBJ2-2; 8 positions match TRBD2. Germline CDR1 and CDR2: MDHEN and SYDVKM. The CDR3 runs to 14 residues. Trimming took 6 bases from V and 5 from J; bases not matched to a gene: 5.

CDR3 sequence reads: CASRPGTGVREQYF. In DNA, the CDR3 is TGTGCCAGCAGGCCGGGGACAGGGGTGCGCGAGCAGTACTTC. The rearrangement joins TRBV2 to TRBJ2-7, with TRBD1 identical over 10 bases. Trimming at V came to 6 bases and at J to 6 bases, leaving 8 bases not matched to a gene. CDR3 length equals 14 residues. Per germline, CDR1 SNHLY and CDR2 FYNNEI.

This clonotype was seen once. A clone one base away is much larger, so this may be a read error. The chain carries TRBV6-1 and TRBJ2-1; unclear D gene. The DNA end is more similar to TRBJ2-7, so the J call may be wrong. The CDR3 is 11 amino acids. Germline assignment: CDR1 MNHNS and CDR2 SASEGT. The CDR3 DNA sequence: TGTGCCAGCAGCGCCCGCGGTGAGCAGTACTTC. Residues: CASSARGEQYF.

This clonotype counts as medium-sized. This chain links TRBV25-1 with TRBJ2-7, with a weak D call TRBD1 (6 bases). The germline V gene has CDR1 MGHDK and CDR2 SYGVNS. The CDR3 contains 15 residues. The V gene lost 4 bases and the J gene lost 5 bases, with 18 bases spanning the gap. The CDR3 coding sequence is TGTGCCAGCAGTGCACCTCAGGGGACCCTTGACGAGCAGTACTTC. Its translation is CASSAPQGTLDEQYF.

This sequence joins TRBV7-8 and TRBJ2-2, with 7 bases matching TRBD2. Germline V gene data show CDR1 as SGHVS and CDR2 as FQNEAQ. J lost 0 bases, V lost 2 bases, and 9 bases had no gene match. The CDR3 length is 18 residues. CDR3 DNA sequence: TGTGCCAGCAGCTTATTGGGCGGGGGAAAAGCGAACACCGGGGAGCTGTTTTTT. This sequence encodes CASSLLGGGKANTGELFF.

This clonotype has just one count. The chain joins TRBV5-4 to TRBJ1-6, with TRBD1 matching 11 bases. V lost 1 base to trimming and J lost 9 bases; unmatched junction nucleotides: 6. CDR1 and CDR2 from the germline V gene are SGHNT and YYREEE (reference sequence). CDR3 length: 16 amino acids. CDR3 protein: CASSLYGTGGFSPLHF. The CDR3 DNA reads TGTGCCAGCAGCTTGTATGGGACAGGGGGTTTTTCACCCCTCCACTTT.

This clonotype was counted only a few times. The chain is built from TRBV11-1 and TRBJ2-2, with D uncertain. Germline CDR1 reads SGHAT; CDR2 reads FQDESV (reference sequence). Trimming removed 5 bases at V and 1 base at J, with 8 bases between. The CDR3 spans 14 residues. DNA of the CDR3: TGTGCCAGCAGCAAAATTCGGAACACCGGGGAGCTGTTTTTT. Encoded protein: CASSKIRNTGELFF.

The V call is TRBV7-6, the J call TRBJ2-2; D is ambiguous. Germline V CDR1 and CDR2: SGHVS, FNYEAQ. This CDR3 is 15 amino acids long. The V gene lost 0 bases and the J gene lost 7 bases, with 12 bases spanning the gap. In DNA form, the CDR3 reads TGTGCCAGCAGCTTAGCTGGGTTCGATGGCGGGGAGCTGTTTTTT. Encoded protein: CASSLAGFDGGELFF.

This chain links TRBV5-4 with TRBJ2-6; tentatively, D is TRBD1 or TRBD2 (5 bases each). The CDR3 has 17 amino acids. The V end lost 0 bases, the J end lost 0 bases, and 10 bases lay between the germline ends. Per the germline V gene, CDR1 is SGHNT and CDR2 is YYREEE (reference sequence). The chain's CDR3 is CASSLGGGLSGANVLTF. The CDR3 DNA reads TGTGCCAGCAGCTTGGGGGGCGGACTCTCTGGGGCCAACGTCCTGACTTTC.

V usage is TRBV2 and J usage is TRBJ2-3; 16 bases match TRBD2. Trimming took 6 bases from V and 5 from J; bases not matched to a gene: 11. This CDR3 has 18 amino acids. The germline V gene has CDR1 SNHLY and CDR2 FYNNEI. The CDR3 protein is CASSKGTSGGATVDTQYF. The CDR3 nucleotides read TGTGCCAGCAGCAAAGGGACTAGCGGGGGGGCAACGGTAGATACGCAGTATTTT.

This clonotype is a singleton in its sample. Its ends do not fully match the called genes, so a read error is possible. The chain joins TRBV11-2 to TRBJ2-3; D may be TRBD1 (5 bases). The CDR3 covers 16 residues. Germline CDR1 SGHAT, CDR2 FQNNGV. CDR3 sequence: CGSSLPPFRDTDTQYF. CDR3 DNA: TGTGGCAGCAGCCTTCCTCCGTTCAGGGACACAGATACGCAGTATTTT.

This clonotype was seen many times. This chain connects TRBV28 to TRBJ2-3, with D possibly TRBD1 on 6 matching bases. Germline CDR1 and CDR2: MDHEN and SYDVKM. V was cut by 6 bases and J by 2 bases, with 12 bases left in between. This CDR3 spans 14 amino acids. CDR3 coding DNA: TGTGCCAGCAGCCCCGGACAGATCACAGATACGCAGTATTTT. Its translation: CASSPGQITDTQYF.

About this clonotype itself: A junction end diverges from the germline sequence, so it may reflect a read error. The chain combines TRBV20-1 with TRBJ2-7, with D tentatively TRBD1 or TRBD2 (7 bases each). The CDR3 covers 13 residues. Germline V CDR1 and CDR2: DFQATT, SNEGSKA (reference sequence). Here the CDR3 reads CSARAGQTYEQYF. CDR3 bases: TGCAGTGCGAGAGCGGGACAGACCTACGAGCAGTACTTC.

This clonotype was counted ten times or more. The rearrangement joins TRBV6-5 to TRBJ2-3; no clear D gene. The CDR3 spans 15 residues. Germline V gene lookup returns CDR1 MNHEY and CDR2 SVGAGI. Trimming cost V 0 bases and J 0 bases, with 7 bases left between them. The DNA for the CDR3 is TGTGCCAGCAGTTACTCGCGGCCTAGCACAGATACGCAGTATTTT. Amino acids: CASSYSRPSTDTQYF.